The sequence of this T cell receptor beta chain was determined in a study of T cell responses to AZD1222 COVID-19 vaccine. Trimming stripped 2 bases from V and 3 bases from J, with 11 bases between. The CDR3 runs to 14 residues. CDR1 and CDR2 (germline): MNHEY, SVGAGI. Generated by immunoSEQ multiplex PCR, the TCRdb table keeps only in-frame clones and is missing some. The table records 100,000 to 150,000 clones, over 75% of them present only once. This specimen consisted of peripheral blood, obtained on day 0 of AZD1222 vaccination. The chain uses TRBV6-5 and TRBJ2-7; possibly TRBD1 or TRBD2 for D (5 bases each). The receptor's source is an adult in good health. CDR3 bases: TGTGCCAGCAGTTACGGGGCGGGCCGCTACGAGCAGTACTTC. This codes for CASSYGAGRYEQYF.